What follows describes a single TCR beta chain. Antigen: not known. Researchers ran the PCR with 60 Vbeta and 13 Jbeta primers. How the authors handled the data: Later, tens of millions of unique TCR beta chains were counted in an analysis, and about 10 million of them were shared. Profiled with immunoSEQ multiplex PCR; TCRdb holds only in-frame clones, not every one. V and J calls and clone size are given by that table; D and trimming were obtained from the DNA. Of just over 200,000 clones in the sample, 80% to 85% were seen once. The data stem from a study of cytomegalovirus exposure and HLA in healthy donors. Study observations and caveats: In a later analysis, HLA-associated TCR beta chains were more clonally expanded than equally common others.

Donors showed nominal health when sampled, although they likely had unrecorded immune exposures. From germline, CDR1 is MNHEY and CDR2 SMNVEV (reference sequence). The CDR3 consists of 13 residues. V lost 8 bases to trimming and J lost 7 bases, with 18 bases between them. The sequence came from a woman between 35 and 50 years old in good health and CMV-seronegative. The sequenced material came from PBMCs. The chain links TRBV27 to TRBJ2-7, with D possibly matching TRBD2 (6 bases). In DNA, the CDR3 is TGTGCCAGCGGAACTAGCCCAGGCGTAGAGCAGTACTTC. It encodes CASGTSPGVEQYF.